Below, one TCR beta chain is given with its context. Its antigen is not identified. These data originate in a study of identifying expanded T cells in peripheral blood. The CDR3 totals 13 residues. CDR1 is PRHDT and CDR2 is FYEKMQ in the germline V gene (reference sequence). Trimming took off 5 bases at V and 6 bases at J, with 13 bases between the two ends. During the collection period, no donor immune events like infections were recorded. General observations from the study: Variance in clone template counts between roughly two-week samples significantly increased with total template count across all healthy donors. Over two and four weeks, about 16 and 20 clones changed, versus roughly 1.1 between replicates.

Using immunoSEQ multiplex PCR, the repertoire was profiled, and TCRdb retains in-frame clones only, with some absent. The sample lists some 75,000 clones; under 90% were seen once. The chain joins TRBV13 to TRBJ1-2, with TRBD1 as a possible D gene (6 bases). Source material: blood. The sequence derives from a person aged 18 to 70 in good health. This CDR3 is CASSGWTADGYTF. DNA for the CDR3: TGTGCCAGCAGCGGCTGGACAGCGGATGGCTACACCTTC.